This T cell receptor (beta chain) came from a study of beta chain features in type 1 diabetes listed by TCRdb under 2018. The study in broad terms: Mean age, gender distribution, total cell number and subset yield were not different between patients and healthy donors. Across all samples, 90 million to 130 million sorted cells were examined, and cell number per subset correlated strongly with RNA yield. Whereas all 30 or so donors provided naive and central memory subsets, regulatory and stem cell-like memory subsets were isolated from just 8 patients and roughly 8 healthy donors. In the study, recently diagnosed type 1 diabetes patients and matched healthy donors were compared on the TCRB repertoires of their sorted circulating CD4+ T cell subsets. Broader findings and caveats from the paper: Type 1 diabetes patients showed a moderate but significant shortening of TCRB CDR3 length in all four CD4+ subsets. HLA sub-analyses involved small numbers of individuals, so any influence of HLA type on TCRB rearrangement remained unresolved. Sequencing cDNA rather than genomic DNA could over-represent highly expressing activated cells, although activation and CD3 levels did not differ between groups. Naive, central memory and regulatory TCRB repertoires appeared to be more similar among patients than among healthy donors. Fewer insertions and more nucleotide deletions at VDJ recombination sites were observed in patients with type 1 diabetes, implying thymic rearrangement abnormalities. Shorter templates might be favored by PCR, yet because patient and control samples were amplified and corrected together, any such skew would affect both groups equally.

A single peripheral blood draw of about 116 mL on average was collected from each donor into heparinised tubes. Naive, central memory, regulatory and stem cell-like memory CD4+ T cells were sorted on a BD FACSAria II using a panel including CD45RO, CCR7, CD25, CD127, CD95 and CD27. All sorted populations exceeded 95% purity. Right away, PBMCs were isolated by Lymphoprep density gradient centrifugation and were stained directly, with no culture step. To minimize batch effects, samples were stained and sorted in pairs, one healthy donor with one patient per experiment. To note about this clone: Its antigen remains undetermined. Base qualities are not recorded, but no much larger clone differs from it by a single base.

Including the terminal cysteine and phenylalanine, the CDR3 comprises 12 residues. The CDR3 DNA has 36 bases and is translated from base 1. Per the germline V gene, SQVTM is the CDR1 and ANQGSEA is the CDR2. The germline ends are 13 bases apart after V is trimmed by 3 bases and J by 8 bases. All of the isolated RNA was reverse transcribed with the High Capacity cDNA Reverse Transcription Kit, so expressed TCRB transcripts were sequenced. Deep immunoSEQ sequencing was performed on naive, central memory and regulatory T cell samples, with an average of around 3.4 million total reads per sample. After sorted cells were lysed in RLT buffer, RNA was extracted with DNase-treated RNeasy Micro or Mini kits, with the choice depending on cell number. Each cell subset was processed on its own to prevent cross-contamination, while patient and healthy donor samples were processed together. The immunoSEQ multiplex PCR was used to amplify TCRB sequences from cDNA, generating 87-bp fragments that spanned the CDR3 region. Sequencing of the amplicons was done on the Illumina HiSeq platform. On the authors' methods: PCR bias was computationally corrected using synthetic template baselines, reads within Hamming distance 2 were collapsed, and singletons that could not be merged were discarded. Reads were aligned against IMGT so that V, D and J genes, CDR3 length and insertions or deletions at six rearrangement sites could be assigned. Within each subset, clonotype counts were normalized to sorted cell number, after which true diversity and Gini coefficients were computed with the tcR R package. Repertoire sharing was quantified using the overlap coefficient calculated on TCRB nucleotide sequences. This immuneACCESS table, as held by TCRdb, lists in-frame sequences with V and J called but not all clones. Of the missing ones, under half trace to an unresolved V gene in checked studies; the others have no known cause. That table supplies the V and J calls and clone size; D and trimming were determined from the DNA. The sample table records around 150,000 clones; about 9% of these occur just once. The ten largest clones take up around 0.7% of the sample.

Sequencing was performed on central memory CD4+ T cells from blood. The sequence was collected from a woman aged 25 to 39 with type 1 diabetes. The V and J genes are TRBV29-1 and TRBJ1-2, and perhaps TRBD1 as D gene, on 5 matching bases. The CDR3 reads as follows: CSVERGSGGYTF. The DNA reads TGCAGCGTTGAGCGGGGGTCGGGCGGCTACACCTTC.